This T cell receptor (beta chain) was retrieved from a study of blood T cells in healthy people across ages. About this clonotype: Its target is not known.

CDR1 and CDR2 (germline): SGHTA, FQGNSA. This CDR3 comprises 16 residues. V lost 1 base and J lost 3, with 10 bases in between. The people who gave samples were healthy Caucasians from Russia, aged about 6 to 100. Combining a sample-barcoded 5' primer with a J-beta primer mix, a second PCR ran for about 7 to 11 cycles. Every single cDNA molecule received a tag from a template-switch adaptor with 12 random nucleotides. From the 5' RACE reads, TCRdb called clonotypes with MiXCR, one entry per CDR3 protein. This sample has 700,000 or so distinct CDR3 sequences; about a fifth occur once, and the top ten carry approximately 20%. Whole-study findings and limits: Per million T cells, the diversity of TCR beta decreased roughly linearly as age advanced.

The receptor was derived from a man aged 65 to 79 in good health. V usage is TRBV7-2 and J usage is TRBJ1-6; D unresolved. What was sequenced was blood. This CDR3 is CASSLGWPSYNSPLHF. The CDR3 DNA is TGTGCCAGCAGCTTAGGTTGGCCAAGCTATAATTCACCCCTCCACTTT.